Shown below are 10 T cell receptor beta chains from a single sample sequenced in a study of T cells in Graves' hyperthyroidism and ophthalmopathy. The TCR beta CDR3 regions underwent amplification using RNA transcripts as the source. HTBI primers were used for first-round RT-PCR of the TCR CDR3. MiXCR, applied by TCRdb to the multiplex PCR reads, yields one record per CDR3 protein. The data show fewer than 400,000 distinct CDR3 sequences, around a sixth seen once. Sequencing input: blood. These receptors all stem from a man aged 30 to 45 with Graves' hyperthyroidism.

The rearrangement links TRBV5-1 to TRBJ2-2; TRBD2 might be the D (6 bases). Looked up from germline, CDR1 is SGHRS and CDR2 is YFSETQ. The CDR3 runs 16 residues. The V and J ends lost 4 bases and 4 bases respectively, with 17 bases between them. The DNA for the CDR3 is TGCGCCAGCAGCCTTCTGGTGAGGAGGGGCACCGGGGAGCTGTTTTTT. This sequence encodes CASSLLVRRGTGELFF. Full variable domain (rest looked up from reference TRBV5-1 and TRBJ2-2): KAGVTQTPRYLIKTRGQQVTLSCSPISGHRSVSWYQQTPGQGLQFLFEYFSETQRNKGNFPGRFSGRQFSNSRSEMNVSTLELGDSALYLCASSLLVRRGTGELFFGEGSRLTVL.

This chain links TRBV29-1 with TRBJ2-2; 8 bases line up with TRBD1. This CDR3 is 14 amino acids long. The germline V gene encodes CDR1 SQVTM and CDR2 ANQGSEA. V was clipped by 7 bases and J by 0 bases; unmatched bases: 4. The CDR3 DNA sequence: TGCAGCGCGGCGGACAGGGCGAACACCGGGGAGCTGTTTTTT. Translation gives CSAADRANTGELFF.

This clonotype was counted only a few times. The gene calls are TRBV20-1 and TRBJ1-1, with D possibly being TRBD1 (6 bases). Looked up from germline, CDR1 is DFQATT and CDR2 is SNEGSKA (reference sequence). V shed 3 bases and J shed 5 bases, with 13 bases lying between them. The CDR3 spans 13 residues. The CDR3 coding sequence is TGCAGTGCTAGGGTATACAGGGATACTGAAGCTTTCTTT. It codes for CSARVYRDTEAFF.

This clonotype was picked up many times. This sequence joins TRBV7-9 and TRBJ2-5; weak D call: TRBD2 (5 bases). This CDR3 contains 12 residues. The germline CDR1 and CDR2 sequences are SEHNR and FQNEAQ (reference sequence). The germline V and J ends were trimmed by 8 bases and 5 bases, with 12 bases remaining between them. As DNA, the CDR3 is TGTGCCAGCGAGGGAAGGTCGGAGACCCAGTACTTC. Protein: CASEGRSETQYF.

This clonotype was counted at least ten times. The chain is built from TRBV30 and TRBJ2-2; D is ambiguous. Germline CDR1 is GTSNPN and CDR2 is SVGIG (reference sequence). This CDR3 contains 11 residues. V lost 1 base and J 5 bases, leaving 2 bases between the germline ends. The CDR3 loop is CAWSETGELFF. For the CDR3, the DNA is TGTGCCTGGAGTGAGACCGGGGAGCTGTTTTTT.

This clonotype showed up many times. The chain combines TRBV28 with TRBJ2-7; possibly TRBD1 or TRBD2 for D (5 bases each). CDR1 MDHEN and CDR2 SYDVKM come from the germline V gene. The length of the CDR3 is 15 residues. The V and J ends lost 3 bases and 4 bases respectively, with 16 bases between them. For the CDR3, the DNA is TGTGCCAGCAGTTTCGGATCCCTGGGGGTTTACGAGCAGTACTTC. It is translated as CASSFGSLGVYEQYF.

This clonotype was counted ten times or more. CDR3 coding DNA: TGTGCCAGCAGCCCCAACAGACTGGGCAATCAGCCCCAGCATTTT. As protein: CASSPNRLGNQPQHF. The chain is built from TRBV7-8 and TRBJ1-5; D is unclear. The germline V and J ends were trimmed by 5 bases and 2 bases, with 13 bases remaining between them. The CDR3 extends over 15 amino acids. Germline-derived CDR1 and CDR2 are SGHVS and FQNEAQ.

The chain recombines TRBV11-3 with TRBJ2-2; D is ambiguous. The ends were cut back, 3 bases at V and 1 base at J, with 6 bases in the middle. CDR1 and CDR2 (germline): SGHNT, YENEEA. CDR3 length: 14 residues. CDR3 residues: CASSFERNTGELFF. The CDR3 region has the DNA TGTGCCAGCAGCTTCGAAAGGAACACCGGGGAGCTGTTTTTT.

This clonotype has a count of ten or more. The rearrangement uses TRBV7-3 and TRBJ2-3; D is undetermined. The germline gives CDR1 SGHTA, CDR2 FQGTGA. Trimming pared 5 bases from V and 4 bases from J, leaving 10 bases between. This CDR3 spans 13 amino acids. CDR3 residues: CASSPTRSDTQYF. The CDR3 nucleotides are TGTGCCAGCAGCCCAACGAGGTCAGATACGCAGTATTTT.

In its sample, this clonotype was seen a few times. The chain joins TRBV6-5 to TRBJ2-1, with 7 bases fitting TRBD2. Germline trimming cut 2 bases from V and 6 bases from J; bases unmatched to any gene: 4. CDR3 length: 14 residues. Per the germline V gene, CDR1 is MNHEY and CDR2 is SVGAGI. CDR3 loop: CASSYGGEGNEQFF. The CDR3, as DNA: TGTGCCAGCAGTTACGGAGGGGAGGGCAATGAGCAGTTCTTC.